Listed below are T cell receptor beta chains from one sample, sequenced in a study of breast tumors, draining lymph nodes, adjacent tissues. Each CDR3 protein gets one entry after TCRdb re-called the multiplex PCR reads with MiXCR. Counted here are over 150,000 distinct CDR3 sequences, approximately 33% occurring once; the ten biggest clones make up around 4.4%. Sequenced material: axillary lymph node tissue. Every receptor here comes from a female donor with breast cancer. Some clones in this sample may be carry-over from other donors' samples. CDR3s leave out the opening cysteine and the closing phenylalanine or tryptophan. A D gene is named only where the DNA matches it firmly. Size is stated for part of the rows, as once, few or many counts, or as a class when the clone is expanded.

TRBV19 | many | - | ASSMVKSPLH
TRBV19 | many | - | ASSKDPYEQY
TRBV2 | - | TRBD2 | ASSEALAGDNQETQY
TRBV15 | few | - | ATSRDTGVEQF
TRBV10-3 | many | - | AISEVDSPLH
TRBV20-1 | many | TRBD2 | SARERGGQNEQF
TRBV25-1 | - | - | ASSDPWGTEAF
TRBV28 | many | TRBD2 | ASSLWREGPYEQY
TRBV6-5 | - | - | ASRPAGETQY
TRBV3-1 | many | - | ASSQEGEGRSPVHH
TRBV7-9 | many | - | ASSGGKNLFA
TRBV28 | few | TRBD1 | ASSRTGDTDTQY
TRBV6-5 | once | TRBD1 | ASRARDRVSWGELF
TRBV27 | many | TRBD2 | GRTSGRSSYEQY
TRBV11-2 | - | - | ASSLTRSTEAF
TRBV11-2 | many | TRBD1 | ASSRDRSEQF
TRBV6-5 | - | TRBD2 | ASSRASGGAYNEQF
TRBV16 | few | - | ASSQVGNNYGYT
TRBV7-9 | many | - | ASSLGLSFQLQETQY
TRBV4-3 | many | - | ASSQDYGYGYT
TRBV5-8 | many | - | ASSRTATNEKLF
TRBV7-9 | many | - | ASRPGVRSGNTIY
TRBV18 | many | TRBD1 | ASSPPGQGPLGGELF
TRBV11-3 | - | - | ASSPHYLATQY
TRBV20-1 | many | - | SAVWGVDYGYT
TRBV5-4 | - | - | ASSLASPRGELF
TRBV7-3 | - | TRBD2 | ASSLGLAGSQETQY